A single sample is the source of the 9 T cell receptor beta chains below, sequenced in a study of blood T cell repertoires in COVID-19 (dated by TCRdb to between 2020 and 2021). Library construction relied on the immunoSEQ multiplex PCR assay. Held by TCRdb, this immuneACCESS table contains in-frame sequences only and omits some clones. Under half of the omission traces to an unresolved V gene where checked; the cause of the rest is unknown. Across this sample there are some 340,000 clones, with 90% seen only once. Clones ranked in the top ten supply roughly 3.9% of the sample. The material sequenced was PBMCs or T cells enriched from blood (not recorded which). The receptors were gathered from a young woman who had been exposed to COVID-19.

This rearrangement joins TRBV10-3 to TRBJ2-6; 11 bases align to TRBD2. Trimming removed 11 bases from V and 0 bases from J; junction bases left unmatched: 6. Germline V gene lookup returns CDR1 ENHRY and CDR2 SYGVKD. This CDR3 contains 16 residues. CDR3 in DNA: TGTGCCTCGACTAGCGGGGTAAGCTCTGGGGCCAACGTCCTGACTTTC. The encoded protein is CASTSGVSSGANVLTF.

V usage is TRBV28 and J usage is TRBJ2-3; a weak D match, TRBD1 (6 bases). Germline CDR1 reads MDHEN; CDR2 reads SYDVKM. V dropped 3 bases and J dropped 2 bases, with 12 bases sitting between them. The CDR3 consists of 15 residues. The DNA for the CDR3 is TGTGCCAGCAGTTTTAGGGGACATCCCACAGATACGCAGTATTTT. It yields the protein CASSFRGHPTDTQYF.

The chain joins TRBV19 to TRBJ2-3; a possible D gene is TRBD1 (6 bases). Germline CDR1 LNHDA, CDR2 SQIVND (reference sequence). This CDR3 contains 14 residues. V was pared by 2 bases and J by 5 bases, with 11 bases between. CDR3: CASSILGAEDTQYF. The CDR3, as DNA: TGTGCCAGTAGTATACTGGGGGCCGAAGATACGCAGTATTTT.

J is TRBJ2-3 and V is TRBV27; D unclear. Trimming cost V 9 bases and J 0 bases, with 13 bases left between them. This CDR3 contains 14 residues. Germline V gives CDR1 MNHEY, CDR2 SMNVEV (reference sequence). Here the CDR3 DNA reads TGTGCCAGACAACCCGGGTATAGCACAGATACGCAGTATTTT. This sequence encodes CARQPGYSTDTQYF.

The rearrangement joins TRBV2 to TRBJ1-2; 9 bases map to TRBD1. From germline, CDR1 is SNHLY and CDR2 FYNNEI. This CDR3 is built from 15 residues. Germline trimming cut 3 bases from V and 4 bases from J; bases unmatched to any gene: 6. The CDR3 DNA sequence: TGTGCCAGCAGTGAGACGACAGGGGGGGTCTATGGCTACACCTTC. This encodes CASSETTGGVYGYTF.

The chain is built from TRBV2 and TRBJ1-2, with 9 bases fitting TRBD1. The trim removed 6 bases at V and 8 bases at J, leaving 16 bases unmatched. There are 16 residues in the CDR3. Germline V lookup: CDR1 SNHLY, CDR2 FYNNEI. The CDR3 nucleotides are TGTGCCAGCAGGTTACTCCCGGGACAGGGAGGCAGCGGCTACACCTTC. This gives the protein CASRLLPGQGGSGYTF.

The chain carries TRBV11-2 and TRBJ1-1; D call uncertain. Germline V lookup: CDR1 SGHAT, CDR2 FQNNGV. V lost 5 bases and J lost 0, with 13 bases in between. The CDR3 totals 15 residues. This CDR3 is CASSVYREMNTEAFF. The CDR3 coding sequence is TGTGCCAGCAGCGTATACAGAGAGATGAACACTGAAGCTTTCTTT.

This chain joins TRBV5-1 and TRBJ2-2; perhaps TRBD1 as D (6 bases). Germline lookup yields CDR1 SGHRS and CDR2 YFSETQ. This CDR3 is 17 amino acids long. Between the trimmed V and J ends, which lost 1 base and 4 bases, there was a span of 17 bases. DNA for the CDR3: TGCGCCAGCAGCTTGACAGGGTTCTCATGGAGCACCGGGGAGCTGTTTTTT. Encoded protein: CASSLTGFSWSTGELFF. Full variable domain (rest looked up from reference TRBV5-1 and TRBJ2-2): KAGVTQTPRYLIKTRGQQVTLSCSPISGHRSVSWYQQTPGQGLQFLFEYFSETQRNKGNFPGRFSGRQFSNSRSEMNVSTLELGDSALYLCASSLTGFSWSTGELFFGEGSRLTVL.

The chain uses TRBV7-2 and TRBJ1-2; D possibly corresponds to TRBD1 (6 bases). The CDR3 covers 14 residues. V lost 3 bases to trimming and J lost 3 bases, with 11 bases between them. CDR1 is SGHTA and CDR2 is FQGNSA in the germline V gene. As DNA, the CDR3 is TGTGCCAGCAGCTTTGGAGGGGGGGACTATGGCTACACCTTC. It specifies CASSFGGGDYGYTF.